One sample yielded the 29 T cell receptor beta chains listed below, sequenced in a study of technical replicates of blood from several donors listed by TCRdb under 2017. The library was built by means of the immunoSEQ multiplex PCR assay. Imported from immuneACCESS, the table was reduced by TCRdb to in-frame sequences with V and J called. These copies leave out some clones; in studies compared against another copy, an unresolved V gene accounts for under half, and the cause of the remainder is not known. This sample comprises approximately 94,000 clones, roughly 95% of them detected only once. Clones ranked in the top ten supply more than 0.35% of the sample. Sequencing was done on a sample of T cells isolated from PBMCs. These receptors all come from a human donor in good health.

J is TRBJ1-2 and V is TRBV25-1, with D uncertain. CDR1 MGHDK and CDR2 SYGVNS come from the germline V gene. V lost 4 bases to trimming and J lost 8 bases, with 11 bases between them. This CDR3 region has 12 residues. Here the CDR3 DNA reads TGTGCCAGCAGTGGAGGAGTCGCCGGCTACACCTTC. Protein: CASSGGVAGYTF.

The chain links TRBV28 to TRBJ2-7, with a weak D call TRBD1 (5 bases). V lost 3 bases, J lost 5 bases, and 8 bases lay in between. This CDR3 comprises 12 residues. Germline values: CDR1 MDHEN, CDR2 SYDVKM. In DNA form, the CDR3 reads TGTGCCAGCAGTTTTGGGGCCCACGAGCAGTACTTC. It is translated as CASSFGAHEQYF. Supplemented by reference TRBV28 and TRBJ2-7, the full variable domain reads DVKVTQSSRYLVKRTGEKVFLECVQDMDHENMFWYRQDPGLGLRLIYFSYDVKMKEKGDIPEGYSVSREKKERFSLILESASTNQTSMYLCASSFGAHEQYFGPGTRLTVT.

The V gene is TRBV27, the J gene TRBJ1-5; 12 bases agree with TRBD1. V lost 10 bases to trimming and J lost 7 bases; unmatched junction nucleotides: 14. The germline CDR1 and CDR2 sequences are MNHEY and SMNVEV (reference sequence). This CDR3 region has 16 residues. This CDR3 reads CATKPGTGGAGQPQHF. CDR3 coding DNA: TGTGCCACGAAGCCCGGGACAGGGGGCGCGGGGCAGCCCCAGCATTTT.

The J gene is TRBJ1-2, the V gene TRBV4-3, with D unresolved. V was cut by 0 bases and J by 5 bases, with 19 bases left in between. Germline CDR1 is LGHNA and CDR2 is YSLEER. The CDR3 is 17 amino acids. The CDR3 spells CASSQDPFSELTYGYTF. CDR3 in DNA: TGCGCCAGCAGCCAAGACCCCTTTTCCGAGCTAACTTATGGCTACACCTTC.

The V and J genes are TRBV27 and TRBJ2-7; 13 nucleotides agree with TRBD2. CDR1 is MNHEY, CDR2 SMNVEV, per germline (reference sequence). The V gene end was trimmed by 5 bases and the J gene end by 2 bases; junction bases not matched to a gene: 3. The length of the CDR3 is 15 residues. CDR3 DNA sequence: TGTGCCAGCAGTCCGGGACTAGCGGGACCCTACGAGCAGTACTTC. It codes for CASSPGLAGPYEQYF.

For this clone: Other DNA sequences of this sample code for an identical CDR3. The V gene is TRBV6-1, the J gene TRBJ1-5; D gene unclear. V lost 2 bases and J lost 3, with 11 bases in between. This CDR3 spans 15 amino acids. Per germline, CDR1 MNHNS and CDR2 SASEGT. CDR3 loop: CASSEIDRVNQPQHF. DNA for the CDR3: TGTGCCAGCAGTGAAATCGATCGGGTCAATCAGCCCCAGCATTTT.

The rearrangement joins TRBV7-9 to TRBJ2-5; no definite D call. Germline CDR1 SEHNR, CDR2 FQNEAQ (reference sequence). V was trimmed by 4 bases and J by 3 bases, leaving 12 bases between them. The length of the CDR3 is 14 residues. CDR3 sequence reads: CASSSPKLKETQYF. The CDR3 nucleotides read TGTGCCAGCAGCTCGCCCAAGCTAAAAGAGACCCAGTACTTC. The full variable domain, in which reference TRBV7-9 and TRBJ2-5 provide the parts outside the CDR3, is DTGVSQNPRHKITKRGQNVTFRCDPISEHNRLYWYRQTLGQGPEFLTYFQNEAQLEKSRLLSDRFSAERPKGSFSTLEIQRTEQGDSAMYLCASSSPKLKETQYFGPGTRLLVL.

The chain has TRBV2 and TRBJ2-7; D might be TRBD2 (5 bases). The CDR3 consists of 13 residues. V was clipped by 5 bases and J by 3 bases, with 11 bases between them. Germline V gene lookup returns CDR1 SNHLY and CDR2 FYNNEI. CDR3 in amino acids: CASSLAALYEQYF. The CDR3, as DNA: TGTGCCAGCAGTCTAGCTGCCCTCTACGAGCAGTACTTC. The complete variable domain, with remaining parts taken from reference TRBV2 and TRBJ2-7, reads EPEVTQTPSHQVTQMGQEVILRCVPISNHLYFYWYRQILGQKVEFLVSFYNNEISEKSEIFDDQFSVERPDGSNFTLKIRSTKLEDSAMYFCASSLAALYEQYFGPGTRLTVT.

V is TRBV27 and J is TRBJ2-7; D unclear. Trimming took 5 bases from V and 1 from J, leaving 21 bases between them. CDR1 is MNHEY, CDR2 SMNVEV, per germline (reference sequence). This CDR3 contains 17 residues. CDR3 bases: TGTGCCAGCAGTCAACCGGGTTTCGCGGCATTTTCCTACGAGCAGTACTTC. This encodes CASSQPGFAAFSYEQYF.

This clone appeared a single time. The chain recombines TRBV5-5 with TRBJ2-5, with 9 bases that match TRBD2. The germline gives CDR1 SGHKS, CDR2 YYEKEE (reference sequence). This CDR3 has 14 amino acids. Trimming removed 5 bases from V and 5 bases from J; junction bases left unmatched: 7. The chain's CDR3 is CASSYVAGEETQYF. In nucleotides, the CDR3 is TGTGCCAGCAGTTACGTAGCGGGAGAGGAGACCCAGTACTTC.

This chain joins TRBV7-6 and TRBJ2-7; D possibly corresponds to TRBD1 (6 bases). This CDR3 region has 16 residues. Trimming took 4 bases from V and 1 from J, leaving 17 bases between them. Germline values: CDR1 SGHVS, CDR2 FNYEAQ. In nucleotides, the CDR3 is TGTGCCAGCAGCTCCGACAGGCGTGGGGGATCCTACGAGCAGTACTTC. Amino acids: CASSSDRRGGSYEQYF.

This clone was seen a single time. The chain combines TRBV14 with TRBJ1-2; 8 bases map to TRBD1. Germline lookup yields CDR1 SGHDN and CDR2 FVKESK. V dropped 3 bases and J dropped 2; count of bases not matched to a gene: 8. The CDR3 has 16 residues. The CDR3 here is CASSHAYWTGNYGYTF. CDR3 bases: TGTGCCAGCAGCCACGCTTATTGGACAGGGAACTATGGCTACACCTTC. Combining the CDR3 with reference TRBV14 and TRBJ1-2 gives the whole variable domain EAGVTQFPSHSVIEKGQTVTLRCDPISGHDNLYWYRRVMGKEIKFLLHFVKESKQDESGMPNNRFLAERTGGTYSTLKVQPAELEDSGVYFCASSHAYWTGNYGYTFGSGTRLTVV.

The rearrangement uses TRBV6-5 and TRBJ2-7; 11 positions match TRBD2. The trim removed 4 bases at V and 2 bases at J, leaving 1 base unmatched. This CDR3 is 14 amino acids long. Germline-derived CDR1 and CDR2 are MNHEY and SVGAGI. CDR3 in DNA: TGTGCCAGCAGTTTGACTAGCGGGGCCTACGAGCAGTACTTC. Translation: CASSLTSGAYEQYF.

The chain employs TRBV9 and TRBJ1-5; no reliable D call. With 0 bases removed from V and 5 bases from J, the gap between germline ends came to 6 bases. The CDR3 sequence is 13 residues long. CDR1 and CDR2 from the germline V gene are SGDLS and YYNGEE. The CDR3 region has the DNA TGTGCCAGCAGCGTAGGCGGGTATCAGCCCCAGCATTTT. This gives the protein CASSVGGYQPQHF.

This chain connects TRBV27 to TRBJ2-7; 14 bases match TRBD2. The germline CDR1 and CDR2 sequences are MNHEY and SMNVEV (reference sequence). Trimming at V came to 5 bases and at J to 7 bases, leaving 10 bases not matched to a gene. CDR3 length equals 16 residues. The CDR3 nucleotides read TGTGCCAGCAGTCCCAGACTAGCGGGAGGGGGCTGGGAGCAGTACTTC. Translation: CASSPRLAGGGWEQYF.

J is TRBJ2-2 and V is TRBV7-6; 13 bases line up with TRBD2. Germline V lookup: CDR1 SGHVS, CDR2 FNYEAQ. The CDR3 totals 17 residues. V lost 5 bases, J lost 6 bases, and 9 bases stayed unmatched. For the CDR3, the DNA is TGTGCCAGCAGCAAAACTAGCGGGAGGGAACAGGCCGGGGAGCTGTTTTTT. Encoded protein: CASSKTSGREQAGELFF.

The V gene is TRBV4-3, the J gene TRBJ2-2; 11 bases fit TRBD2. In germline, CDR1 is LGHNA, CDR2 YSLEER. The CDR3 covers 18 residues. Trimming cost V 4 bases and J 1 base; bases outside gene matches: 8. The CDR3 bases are TGCGCCAGCAGCCGGGGCCTAGCGGGAGGTCAGAACACCGGGGAGCTGTTTTTT. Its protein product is CASSRGLAGGQNTGELFF.

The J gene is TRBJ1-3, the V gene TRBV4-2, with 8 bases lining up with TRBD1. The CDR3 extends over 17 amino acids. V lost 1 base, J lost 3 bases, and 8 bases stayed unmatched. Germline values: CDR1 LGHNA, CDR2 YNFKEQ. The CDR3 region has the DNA TGTGCCAGCAGCCAAGGGGCACAGGGGGTGATTGGAAACACCATATATTTT. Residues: CASSQGAQGVIGNTIYF.

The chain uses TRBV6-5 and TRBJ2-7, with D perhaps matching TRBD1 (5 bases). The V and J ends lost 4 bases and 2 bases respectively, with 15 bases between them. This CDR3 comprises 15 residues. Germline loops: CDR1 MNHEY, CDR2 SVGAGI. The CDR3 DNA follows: TGTGCCAGCAGTTTCACGCCGGACATTCCCTACGAGCAGTACTTC. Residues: CASSFTPDIPYEQYF.

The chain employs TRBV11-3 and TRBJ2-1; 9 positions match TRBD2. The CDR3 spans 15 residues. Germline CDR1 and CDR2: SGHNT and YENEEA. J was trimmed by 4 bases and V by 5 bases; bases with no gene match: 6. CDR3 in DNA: TGTGCCAGCAGCGGACTAGCGAATCGTTACAATGAGCAGTTCTTC. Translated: CASSGLANRYNEQFF.

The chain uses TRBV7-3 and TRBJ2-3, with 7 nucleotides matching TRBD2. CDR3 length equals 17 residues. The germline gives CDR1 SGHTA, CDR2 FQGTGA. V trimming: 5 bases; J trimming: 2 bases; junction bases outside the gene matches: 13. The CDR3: CASSPMASGEYTDTQYF. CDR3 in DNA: TGTGCCAGCAGCCCCATGGCTAGCGGAGAATACACAGATACGCAGTATTTT.

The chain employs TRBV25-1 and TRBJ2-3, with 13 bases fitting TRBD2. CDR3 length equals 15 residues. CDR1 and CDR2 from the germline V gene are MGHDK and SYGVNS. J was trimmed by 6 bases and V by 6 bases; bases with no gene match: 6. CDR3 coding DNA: TGTGCCAGCAGCGAACTAGCGGGAGGGCCTGATACGCAGTATTTT. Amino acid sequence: CASSELAGGPDTQYF.

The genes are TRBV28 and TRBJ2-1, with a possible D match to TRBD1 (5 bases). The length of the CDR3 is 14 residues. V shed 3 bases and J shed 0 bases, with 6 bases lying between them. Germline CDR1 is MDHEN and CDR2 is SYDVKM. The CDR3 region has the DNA TGTGCCAGCAGTTTCGACAGCTCCTACAATGAGCAGTTCTTC. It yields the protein CASSFDSSYNEQFF.

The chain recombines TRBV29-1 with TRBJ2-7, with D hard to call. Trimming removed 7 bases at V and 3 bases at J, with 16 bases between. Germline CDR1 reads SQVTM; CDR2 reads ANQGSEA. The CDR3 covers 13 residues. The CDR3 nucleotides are TGCAGCGCCGCTCTTCATTTTAGCTACGAGCAGTACTTC. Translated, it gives CSAALHFSYEQYF.

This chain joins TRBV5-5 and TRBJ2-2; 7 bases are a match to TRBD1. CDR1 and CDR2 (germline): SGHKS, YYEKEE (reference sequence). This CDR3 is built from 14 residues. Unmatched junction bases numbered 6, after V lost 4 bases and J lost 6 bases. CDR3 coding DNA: TGTGCCAGCAGCCTAGGACAGGATGCCGGGGAGCTGTTTTTT. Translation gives CASSLGQDAGELFF. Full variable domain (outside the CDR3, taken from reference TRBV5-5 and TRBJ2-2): DAGVTQSPTHLIKTRGQQVTLRCSPISGHKSVSWYQQVLGQGPQFIFQYYEKEERGRGNFPDRFSARQFPNYSSELNVNALLLGDSALYLCASSLGQDAGELFFGEGSRLTVL.

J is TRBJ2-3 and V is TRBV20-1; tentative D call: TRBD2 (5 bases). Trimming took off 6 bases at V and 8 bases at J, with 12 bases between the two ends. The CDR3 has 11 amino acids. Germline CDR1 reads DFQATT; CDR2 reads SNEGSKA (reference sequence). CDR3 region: CSASLEPTQYF. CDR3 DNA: TGCAGTGCCTCACTAGAACCTACGCAGTATTTT.

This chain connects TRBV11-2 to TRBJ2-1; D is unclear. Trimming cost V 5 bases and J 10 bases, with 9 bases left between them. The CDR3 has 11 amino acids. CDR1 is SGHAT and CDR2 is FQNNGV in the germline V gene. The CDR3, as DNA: TGTGCCAGCAGCCCAAACTTAGAGCAGTTCTTC. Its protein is CASSPNLEQFF.

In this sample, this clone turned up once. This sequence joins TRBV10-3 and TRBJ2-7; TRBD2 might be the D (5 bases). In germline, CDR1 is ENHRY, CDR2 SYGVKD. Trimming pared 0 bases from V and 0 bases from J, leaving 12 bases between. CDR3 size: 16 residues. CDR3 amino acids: CAISESGSTSSYEQYF. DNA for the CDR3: TGTGCCATCAGTGAGTCTGGGAGCACCAGCTCCTACGAGCAGTACTTC.

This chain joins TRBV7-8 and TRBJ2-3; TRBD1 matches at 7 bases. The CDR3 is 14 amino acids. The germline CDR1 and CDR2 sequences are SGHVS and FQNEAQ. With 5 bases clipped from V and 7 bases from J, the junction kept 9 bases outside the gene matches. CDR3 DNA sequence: TGTGCCAGCAGCGTGACAGGGATGATGAATACGCAGTATTTT. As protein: CASSVTGMMNTQYF.